The clone carrying this TCR beta chain was detected once. Other DNA sequences within the sample encode an identical CDR3. CD4+ cells were split into CD45RA+ naive and CD45RA-negative memory subsets. These data originate in a study of shared clonotypes between healthy human individuals. Some clones are missing from TCRdb's copy, which holds only in-frame ones; the method was immunoSEQ multiplex PCR. The top ten clones hold over 1% of a sample with about 1.5 million clones, around 97% of them seen once. Trimming took 0 bases from V and 3 from J, leaving 5 bases between them. Germline CDR1 SGHRS, CDR2 YFSETQ. The CDR3 is made up of 13 amino acids.

Sequences were obtained from naive CD4+ T cells sorted from blood. Subset described: CD45RA+ positively selected. The receptor was isolated from a man under 40 in good health. V usage is TRBV5-1 and J usage is TRBJ2-3; no clear D. In DNA form, the CDR3 reads TGCGCCAGCAGCTTGGACGGAACAGATACGCAGTATTTT. This encodes CASSLDGTDTQYF.